The 3 T cell receptor beta chains below come from one sample, sequenced in a study of blood T cell repertoires in COVID-19. Sequenced by immunoSEQ multiplex PCR; TCRdb stores in-frame clones only, minus some. The sample contains more than 140,000 clones, about four fifths of which appear only once. Material for sequencing was peripheral blood. Receptors originate from a human donor in a cohort sampled during active COVID-19.

This chain uses TRBV5-1 with TRBJ1-1; D not certain. V gave up 4 bases and J gave up 3 bases, with 10 bases separating them. CDR1 is SGHRS and CDR2 is YFSETQ in the germline V gene. This CDR3 contains 13 residues. The chain's CDR3 is CASSPGDYTEAFF. The CDR3 region has the DNA TGCGCCAGCAGCCCCGGGGATTACACTGAAGCTTTCTTT.

V is TRBV7-2 and J is TRBJ2-3, with 9 bases lining up with TRBD2. The CDR3 runs 15 residues. The V gene end was trimmed by 5 bases and the J gene end by 6 bases; junction bases not matched to a gene: 9. The germline gives CDR1 SGHTA, CDR2 FQGNSA. This CDR3 is CASSVSGSWTDTQYF. As DNA, the CDR3 is TGTGCCAGCAGCGTTAGCGGGAGTTGGACGGATACGCAGTATTTT.

Remarks on this clone: The junction departs from the called germline gene at one end, perhaps through a read error. The gene calls are TRBV7-7 and TRBJ2-1, with D tentatively TRBD2 (6 bases). This CDR3 is built from 17 residues. Germline V lookup: CDR1 SSHAT, CDR2 FNYEAQ (reference sequence). DNA of the CDR3: TGTGCTAGCAGCCCCCGCGGGCCCACTAGAGCGGGCAATGAGCAGTTCTTC. This translates into CASSPRGPTRAGNEQFF.